Presented here are 30 T cell receptor beta chains from one specimen sequenced in a study of CD8+ T cells in alopecia areata (dated by TCRdb to between 2017 and 2018). To prepare the library, the immunoSEQ multiplex PCR assay was applied. For TCR sequencing, RNA was extracted from every sample and reverse transcribed into cDNA to serve as template. The table comes from immuneACCESS by way of TCRdb, which keeps in-frame sequences with V and J called. Part of the clones is missing from these tables; in studies checked, under half for an unresolved V gene and the rest for unknown reasons. Recorded for this sample are about 210,000 clones; more than 45% of them occurred a single time. The ten top clones hold 1.5% to 2% of the sample. The meaning of the sample's time point label: 4 weeks on oral tofacitinib. Reading the label with the study, this specimen's treatment or condition is: oral pan-JAK inhibitor, 5-10 mg twice daily.

The sample here was CD4+ T cells sorted from blood, taken at week 4, from a patient treated with tofacitinib. Receptors were obtained from a human donor with alopecia areata.

The chain joins TRBV5-1 to TRBJ1-6, with D unresolved. CDR3 length: 12 residues. CDR1 is SGHRS, CDR2 YFSETQ, per germline. V was pared by 1 base and J by 10 bases, with 6 bases between. The CDR3 bases are TGCGCCAGCAGCTTGTCAGACTCACCCCTCCACTTT. The encoded protein is CASSLSDSPLHF.

The gene calls are TRBV29-1 and TRBJ2-2; D ambiguous. This CDR3 has 12 amino acids. The ends were cut back, 4 bases at V and 2 bases at J, with 5 bases in the middle. Germline CDR1 SQVTM, CDR2 ANQGSEA. The CDR3 sequence: CSVASNTGELFF. In nucleotides, the CDR3 is TGCAGCGTTGCGTCTAACACCGGGGAGCTGTTTTTT.

The V call is TRBV29-1, the J call TRBJ2-7; tentatively, D is TRBD1 (5 bases). CDR1 is SQVTM and CDR2 is ANQGSEA in the germline V gene. This CDR3 spans 12 amino acids. Trimming pared 1 base from V and 7 bases from J, leaving 11 bases between. CDR3 amino acids: CSVEVQGDEQYF. The DNA of the CDR3 is TGCAGCGTTGAAGTCCAGGGTGATGAGCAGTACTTC.

This clone has a handful of counts. The V and J genes are TRBV7-3 and TRBJ2-1; possibly TRBD2 for D (6 bases). The V gene lost 2 bases and the J gene lost 0 bases, with 8 bases spanning the gap. Germline CDR1 SGHTA, CDR2 FQGTGA. This CDR3 region has 15 residues. CDR3 sequence: CASSLLGGSYNEQFF. The CDR3 region has the DNA TGTGCCAGCAGCTTACTGGGGGGCTCCTACAATGAGCAGTTCTTC.

This sequence joins TRBV4-3 and TRBJ1-4; the D gene is possibly TRBD1 (5 bases). This CDR3 comprises 14 residues. The germline V gene encodes CDR1 LGHNA and CDR2 YSLEER. V was shortened by 0 bases and J by 10 bases, with 12 bases between the two germline ends. As DNA, the CDR3 is TGCGCCAGCAGCCAAGAGGACAAAAAGGGAAAACTGTTTTTT. Translated, it gives CASSQEDKKGKLFF.

This clone was counted a few times. The same CDR3 arises from other DNA sequences in this sample as well. The chain combines TRBV7-9 with TRBJ1-2, with D possibly being TRBD1 (6 bases). Looked up from germline, CDR1 is SEHNR and CDR2 is FQNEAQ (reference sequence). The V and J ends lost 3 bases and 8 bases respectively, with 10 bases between them. The CDR3 has 12 amino acids. As DNA, the CDR3 is TGTGCCAGCAGCTTCAACAGGGACGGCTACACCTTC. Translated, it gives CASSFNRDGYTF.

J is TRBJ1-4 and V is TRBV25-1; D not resolved. Germline V gene data show CDR1 as MGHDK and CDR2 as SYGVNS. The CDR3 loop spans 14 amino acids. Trimming removed 2 bases at V and 8 bases at J, with 12 bases between. CDR3 nucleotides: TGTGCCAGCAGTGAAACCGGGCCTGGGGAAAAACTGTTTTTT. This encodes CASSETGPGEKLFF.

To note about this clone: The sample contains more than one DNA sequence encoding this CDR3. V and J are TRBV29-1 and TRBJ1-1, with D hard to call. Germline V gene sequence: CDR1 SQVTM, CDR2 ANQGSEA. Trimming took off 4 bases at V and 2 bases at J, with 5 bases between the two ends. This CDR3 has 11 residues. CDR3 in amino acids: CSVGRNTEAFF. The CDR3 DNA reads TGCAGCGTTGGTCGCAACACTGAAGCTTTCTTT.

Concerning this clone: At the DNA level, this CDR3 is encoded by other sequences in the same sample as well. CDR3 nucleotide sequence: TGCAGCGTGGCTACAGGGGGTGAGACCCAGTACTTC. Translated: CSVATGGETQYF. V is TRBV29-1 and J is TRBJ2-5; 8 bases agree with TRBD1. Per the germline V gene, CDR1 is SQVTM and CDR2 is ANQGSEA. The V segment lost 6 bases and the J segment 5 bases; nucleotides outside the gene matches: 5. The CDR3 is 12 residues long.

This clone was recorded once. This chain links TRBV30 with TRBJ1-1, with D perhaps matching TRBD1 (6 bases). V was trimmed by 8 bases and J by 11 bases, leaving 24 bases between them. CDR3 length: 13 amino acids. Germline values: CDR1 GTSNPN, CDR2 SVGIG (reference sequence). CDR3: CALSPDSRRGAFF. For the CDR3, the DNA is TGTGCCCTATCCCCGGACAGCCGGAGGGGGGCTTTCTTT.

The rearrangement links TRBV7-7 to TRBJ2-2, with D uncertain. Germline CDR1 reads SSHAT; CDR2 reads FNYEAQ (reference sequence). The germline V and J ends were trimmed by 3 bases and 7 bases, with 12 bases remaining between them. This CDR3 is built from 14 residues. CDR3 amino acids: CASSLMEDGGELFF. DNA for the CDR3: TGTGCCAGCAGCTTGATGGAAGATGGCGGGGAGCTGTTTTTT.

V gene TRBV5-6 combines with J gene TRBJ2-5; no clear D. Germline V gene lookup returns CDR1 SGHDT and CDR2 YYEEEE. V shed 0 bases and J shed 2 bases, with 17 bases lying between them. This CDR3 has 17 residues. CDR3: CASSLGLKTSGQETQYF. In DNA, the CDR3 is TGTGCCAGCAGCTTGGGACTTAAAACCTCCGGTCAAGAGACCCAGTACTTC.

Concerning this clone itself: Other nucleotide sequences from this sample produce the same CDR3. The chain has TRBV13 and TRBJ2-5; D call uncertain. The CDR3 is 11 amino acids. From germline, CDR1 is PRHDT and CDR2 FYEKMQ (reference sequence). Trimming removed 1 base at V and 5 bases at J, with 2 bases between. Written as DNA, the CDR3 is TGTGCCAGCAGCTTAGCGGAGACCCAGTACTTC. This codes for CASSLAETQYF.

This clone was counted at least ten times. The chain couples TRBV7-2 to TRBJ2-1; 7 bases are shared with TRBD1. The CDR3 runs to 14 residues. Germline CDR1 is SGHTA and CDR2 is FQGNSA. Germline trimming cut 5 bases from V and 2 bases from J; bases unmatched to any gene: 3. Here the CDR3 DNA reads TGTGCCAGCAGCGTTGACAGGGCCTACAATGAGCAGTTCTTC. Protein product: CASSVDRAYNEQFF.

This clone was detected a few times. The chain has TRBV7-3 and TRBJ2-2, with D uncertain. Germline loops: CDR1 SGHTA, CDR2 FQGTGA. The CDR3 covers 11 residues. V was clipped by 5 bases and J by 8 bases, with 6 bases between them. CDR3 region: CASSEEGELFF. As DNA, the CDR3 is TGTGCCAGCAGCGAGGAAGGGGAGCTGTTTTTT.

The genes are TRBV30 and TRBJ2-3, with D perhaps matching TRBD2 (6 bases). This CDR3 is built from 12 residues. From germline, CDR1 is GTSNPN and CDR2 SVGIG (reference sequence). The V gene lost 4 bases and the J gene lost 1 base, with 6 bases spanning the gap. CDR3 nucleotides: TGTGCCTGGACTAGCGGCACAGATACGCAGTATTTT. Translated, it gives CAWTSGTDTQYF.

A remark on this clone: A read error may produce the germline difference seen at one junction end. This sequence joins TRBV30 and TRBJ1-2; TRBD1 aligns across 8 bases. There are 13 residues in the CDR3. Germline loops: CDR1 GTSNPN, CDR2 SVGIG (reference sequence). CDR3 sequence reads: CAWSARTGSTSLF. The DNA for the CDR3 is TGTGCCTGGAGTGCCAGGACAGGGTCGACATCTTTATTC.

There are a few counts of this clone. The chain combines TRBV19 with TRBJ1-4; D possibly corresponds to TRBD1 (5 bases). This CDR3 contains 14 residues. Trimming pared 3 bases from V and 6 bases from J, leaving 11 bases between. Germline V CDR1 and CDR2: LNHDA, SQIVND (reference sequence). The CDR3 spells CASSIYRRDEKLFF. CDR3 nucleotide sequence: TGTGCCAGTAGTATCTACAGGAGGGATGAAAAACTGTTTTTT. Using reference TRBV19 and TRBJ1-4 for the parts outside the CDR3, the full variable domain is DGGITQSPKYLFRKEGQNVTLSCEQNLNHDAMYWYRQDPGQGLRLIYYSQIVNDFQKGDIAEGYSVSREKKESFPLTVTSAQKNPTAFYLCASSIYRRDEKLFFGSGTQLSVL.

V gene TRBV5-1 combines with J gene TRBJ1-5; D perhaps matches TRBD1 (5 bases). In germline, CDR1 is SGHRS, CDR2 YFSETQ. V gave up 2 bases and J gave up 6 bases, with 9 bases separating them. CDR3 length equals 13 residues. The CDR3 spells CASSLGDTQPQHF. CDR3 nucleotides: TGCGCCAGCAGCTTAGGGGATACTCAGCCCCAGCATTTT.

This clone was counted a few times. The J gene is TRBJ1-1, the V gene TRBV29-1; possibly TRBD1 for D (5 bases). V gave up 7 bases and J gave up 1 base, with 13 bases separating them. Per germline, CDR1 SQVTM and CDR2 ANQGSEA. This CDR3 is 13 amino acids long. Written as DNA, the CDR3 is TGCAGCGCACACGGGACGGCGAACACTGAAGCTTTCTTT. This codes for CSAHGTANTEAFF.

The chain recombines TRBV9 with TRBJ2-2, with D perhaps matching TRBD1 (6 bases). Germline V gene lookup returns CDR1 SGDLS and CDR2 YYNGEE. This CDR3 contains 15 residues. V was pared by 4 bases and J by 3 bases, with 13 bases between. The DNA for the CDR3 is TGTGCCAGCAGCACCTCGCCAGGGGACACCGGGGAGCTGTTTTTT. It is translated as CASSTSPGDTGELFF. Combining the CDR3 with reference TRBV9 and TRBJ2-2 gives the whole variable domain DSGVTQTPKHLITATGQRVTLRCSPRSGDLSVYWYQQSLDQGLQFLIQYYNGEERAKGNILERFSAQQFPDLHSELNLSSLELGDSALYFCASSTSPGDTGELFFGEGSRLTVL.

The chain uses TRBV4-1 and TRBJ1-1; no definite D call. Germline CDR1 and CDR2: MGHRA and YSYEKL. CDR3 length: 14 amino acids. V was trimmed by 3 bases and J by 0 bases, leaving 8 bases between them. CDR3 DNA: TGCGCCAGCAGCCAGGGAGACATGAACACTGAAGCTTTCTTT. This gives the protein CASSQGDMNTEAFF.

V usage is TRBV29-1 and J usage is TRBJ2-7; 7 bases match TRBD1. This CDR3 is built from 14 residues. Germline V gene data show CDR1 as SQVTM and CDR2 as ANQGSEA. The junction had 10 bases not matched to a gene; V was cut back by 6 bases and J by 2 bases. The CDR3 DNA reads TGCAGCGTGGCCGGGACAGAAGGAACCTACGAGCAGTACTTC. Protein product: CSVAGTEGTYEQYF.

The chain links TRBV28 to TRBJ1-2; 7 bases are a match to TRBD1. V shed 2 bases, J shed 2 bases, and the junction held 11 bases outside the gene matches. The CDR3 has 17 residues. Germline assignment: CDR1 MDHEN and CDR2 SYDVKM. The CDR3 loop is CASSLIQGQTGNYGYTF. CDR3 nucleotide sequence: TGTGCCAGCAGTTTAATCCAGGGACAGACCGGAAACTATGGCTACACCTTC.

This clone was recorded once. The chain is built from TRBV7-2 and TRBJ1-2, with D perhaps matching TRBD1 (5 bases). CDR1 and CDR2 (germline): SGHTA, FQGNSA. The CDR3 sequence is 13 residues long. The V gene lost 4 bases and the J gene lost 2 bases, with 8 bases spanning the gap. The CDR3 here is CASSSDSNYGYTF. CDR3 nucleotides: TGTGCCAGCAGCTCCGACAGCAACTATGGCTACACCTTC.

Worth noting for this clone: The same CDR3 also results from other DNA sequences found in this sample. The V call is TRBV29-1, the J call TRBJ1-1; unclear D gene. There are 14 residues in the CDR3. Germline-derived CDR1 and CDR2 are SQVTM and ANQGSEA. V lost 2 bases and J lost 1, with 11 bases in between. CDR3 bases: TGCAGCGTTGAACCCCGGCTTAGGAACACTGAAGCTTTCTTT. The encoded protein is CSVEPRLRNTEAFF.

The V call is TRBV9, the J call TRBJ2-7; tentatively, D is TRBD2 (5 bases). CDR1 is SGDLS and CDR2 is YYNGEE in the germline V gene. The CDR3 is 14 amino acids. With 0 bases removed from V and 3 bases from J, the gap between germline ends came to 10 bases. CDR3: CASSVAEGGYEQYF. In DNA, the CDR3 is TGTGCCAGCAGCGTAGCTGAAGGAGGCTACGAGCAGTACTTC.

This rearrangement joins TRBV7-2 to TRBJ1-2; 11 bases map to TRBD1. CDR3 length: 14 amino acids. Germline V gene sequence: CDR1 SGHTA, CDR2 FQGNSA. Trimming removed 5 bases from V and 3 bases from J; junction bases left unmatched: 2. The CDR3: CASSRTGGDYGYTF. The CDR3 nucleotides read TGTGCCAGCAGCCGGACAGGGGGCGACTATGGCTACACCTTC.

This clone has more than one count but fewer than ten. The gene calls are TRBV30 and TRBJ2-5; no clear D gene. This CDR3 region has 11 residues. Germline loops: CDR1 GTSNPN, CDR2 SVGIG (reference sequence). Trimming took off 3 bases at V and 14 bases at J, with 16 bases between the two ends. The CDR3 nucleotides are TGTGCCTGGAGAGTAAGGTGGCTTATTTACTTC. It yields the protein CAWRVRWLIYF.

This chain joins TRBV25-1 and TRBJ1-5; D gene unclear. Trimming stripped 5 bases from V and 3 bases from J, with 11 bases between. The CDR3 runs to 14 residues. Germline V lookup: CDR1 MGHDK, CDR2 SYGVNS. DNA for the CDR3: TGTGCCAGCAGTTCCCAGGCGAACAATCAGCCCCAGCATTTT. Protein sequence: CASSSQANNQPQHF.